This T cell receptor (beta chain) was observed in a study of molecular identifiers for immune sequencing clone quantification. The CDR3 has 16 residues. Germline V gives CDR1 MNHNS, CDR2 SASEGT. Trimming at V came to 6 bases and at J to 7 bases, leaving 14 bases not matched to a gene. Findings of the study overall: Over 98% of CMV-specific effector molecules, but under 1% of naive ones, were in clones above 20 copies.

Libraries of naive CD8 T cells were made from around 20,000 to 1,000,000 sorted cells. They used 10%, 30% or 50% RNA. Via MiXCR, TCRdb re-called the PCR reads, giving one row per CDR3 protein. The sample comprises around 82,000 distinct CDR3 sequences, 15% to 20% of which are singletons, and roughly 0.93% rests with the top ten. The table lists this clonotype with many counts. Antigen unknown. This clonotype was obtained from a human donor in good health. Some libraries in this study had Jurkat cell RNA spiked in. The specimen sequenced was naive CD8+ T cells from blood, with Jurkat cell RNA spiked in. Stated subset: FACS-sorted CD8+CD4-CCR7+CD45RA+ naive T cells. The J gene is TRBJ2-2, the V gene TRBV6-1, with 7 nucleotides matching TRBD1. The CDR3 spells CASSKLDRVVSGELFF. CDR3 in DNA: TGTGCCAGCAGCAAACTTGACAGGGTGGTGAGCGGGGAGCTGTTTTTT.